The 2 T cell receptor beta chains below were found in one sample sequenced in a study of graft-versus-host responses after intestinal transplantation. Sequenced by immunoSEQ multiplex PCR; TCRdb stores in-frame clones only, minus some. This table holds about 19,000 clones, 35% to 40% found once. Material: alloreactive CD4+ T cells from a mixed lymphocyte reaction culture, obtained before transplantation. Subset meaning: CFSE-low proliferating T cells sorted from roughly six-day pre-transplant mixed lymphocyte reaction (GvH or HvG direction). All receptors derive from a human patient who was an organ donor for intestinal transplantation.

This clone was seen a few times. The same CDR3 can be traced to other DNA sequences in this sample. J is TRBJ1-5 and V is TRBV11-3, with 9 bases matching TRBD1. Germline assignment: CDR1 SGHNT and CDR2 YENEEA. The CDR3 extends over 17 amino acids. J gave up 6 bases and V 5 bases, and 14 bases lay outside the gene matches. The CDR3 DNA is TGTGCCAGCAGCCGGAGTCTACAGGGGGCGGGAATTCAGCCCCAGCATTTT. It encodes CASSRSLQGAGIQPQHF.

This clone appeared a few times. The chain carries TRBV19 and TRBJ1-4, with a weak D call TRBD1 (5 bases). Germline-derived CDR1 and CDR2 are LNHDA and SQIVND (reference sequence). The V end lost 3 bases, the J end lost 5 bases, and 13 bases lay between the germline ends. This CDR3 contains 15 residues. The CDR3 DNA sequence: TGTGCCAGTAGTATTAGTCGACAGAAGAATGAAAAACTGTTTTTT. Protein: CASSISRQKNEKLFF.